This T cell receptor beta chain was obtained from a study of vaccination effects on CD4 cells after COVID-19. Study overall: BNT162b2 vaccine or mRNA-1273 vaccine was given to participants in two doses.

Overall study findings and caveats: Few convalescent patients and no early post-infection timepoints were included in the study.

At the end of approximately 10 days of culture, CD4+ T cells were isolated. The healthy vaccine recipients, who had no prior SARS-CoV-2 infection, showed negative nucleocapsid antibodies. A half-medium replacement with IL-2 medium was carried out on days 3 and 7. Assay: immunoSEQ multiplex PCR; the TCRdb copy retains only in-frame clones and omits some. The sample includes tens of thousands of clones, roughly 74% seen only once; the top ten take 3%. This CDR3 spans 15 amino acids. Trimming cost V 0 bases and J 7 bases, with 12 bases left between them. Germline values: CDR1 MNHNS, CDR2 SASEGT. Comments on this clone: What it binds is unknown.

This material consisted of CD4+ T cells from PBMCs cultured without peptide, taken before COVID-19 vaccination. This TCR was recovered from a human donor who received a COVID-19 vaccine. The rearrangement uses TRBV6-1 and TRBJ2-2, with a tentative D call TRBD2 (6 bases). The DNA for the CDR3 is TGTGCCAGCAGTGAAGCAAAAGGAGGGTTCGGGGAGCTGTTTTTT. Translated, it gives CASSEAKGGFGELFF.